The 8 T cell receptor beta chains reported below all come from one sample, sequenced in a study of blood T cell repertoires in COVID-19. Produced via immunoSEQ multiplex PCR; TCRdb's table is partial and in-frame only. The sample shows about 90,000 clones, roughly 80% of them seen only once. Sequencing was performed on peripheral blood. All receptors derive from a man aged 60 to 69 with acute or convalescent COVID-19.

The CDR3, as DNA: TGTGCCAGCAGCCAAGATTACGGTGGCACAGATACGCAGTATTTT. Translation: CASSQDYGGTDTQYF. The chain links TRBV3-1 (or the pseudogene TRBV3-2) to TRBJ2-3; unclear D gene. The germline V gene has CDR1 LGHDT and CDR2 YNNKEL (reference sequence). V lost 0 bases and J lost 1, with 8 bases in between. The CDR3 totals 15 residues.

This chain uses TRBV10-2 with TRBJ1-4, with D maybe TRBD1 (5 bases). V lost 10 bases, J lost 3 bases, and 12 bases lay in between. This CDR3 has 13 residues. The germline V gene encodes CDR1 WSHSY and CDR2 SAAADI. The CDR3 protein is CATNGGPNEKLFF. The CDR3 nucleotides read TGCGCCACAAACGGGGGTCCTAATGAAAAACTGTTTTTT.

The CDR3, as DNA: TGTGCCAGCAGCCCTCGCCCGGGGGGGGGCGGCAATCAGCCCCAGCATTTT. Protein sequence: CASSPRPGGGGNQPQHF. This chain connects TRBV3-1 (or the pseudogene TRBV3-2) to TRBJ1-5; a possible D gene is TRBD1 (6 bases). The germline gives CDR1 LGHDT, CDR2 YNNKEL (reference sequence). Trimming pared 4 bases from V and 2 bases from J, leaving 18 bases between. This CDR3 has 17 amino acids.

The J gene is TRBJ2-3, the V gene TRBV10-2, with TRBD2 as a possible D gene (6 bases). V lost 6 bases, J lost 4 bases, and 14 bases lay in between. The CDR3 covers 14 residues. From germline, CDR1 is WSHSY and CDR2 SAAADI. The DNA for the CDR3 is TGCGCCAGCAGGGGACTGGATGGGGCAGATACGCAGTATTTT. Protein sequence: CASRGLDGADTQYF.

The chain carries TRBV5-1 and TRBJ1-1, with TRBD1 identical over 8 bases. The CDR3 is 15 amino acids. CDR1 is SGHRS and CDR2 is YFSETQ in the germline V gene. V gave up 3 bases and J gave up 1 base; unmatched junction bases: 5. The CDR3 region is CASSYSGTGNTEAFF. CDR3 DNA: TGCGCCAGCAGCTATTCCGGGACAGGGAACACTGAAGCTTTCTTT.

CDR3 sequence reads: CASSPQGTGGFFGYTF. CDR3 sequence (DNA): TGTGCCAGCTCACCACAAGGGACAGGGGGCTTCTTTGGCTACACCTTC. This chain joins TRBV18 and TRBJ1-2, with 12 bases lining up with TRBD1. The CDR3 loop spans 16 amino acids. The ends lost 1 base at V and 7 bases at J; junction bases unmatched: 7. CDR1 is KGHSH, CDR2 LQKENI, per germline. The full variable domain, completed using reference TRBV18 and TRBJ1-2, is NAGVMQNPRHLVRRRGQEARLRCSPMKGHSHVYWYRQLPEEGLKFMVYLQKENIIDESGMPKERFSAEFPKEGPSILRIQQVVRGDSAAYFCASSPQGTGGFFGYTFGSGTRLTVV.

J is TRBJ2-1 and V is TRBV9, with 10 bases that match TRBD2. CDR3 length equals 14 residues. The trim removed 5 bases at V and 5 bases at J, leaving 4 bases unmatched. Germline CDR1 is SGDLS and CDR2 is YYNGEE. CDR3 protein: CASSFSGGNNEQFF. CDR3 sequence (DNA): TGTGCCAGCAGTTTTAGCGGGGGGAACAATGAGCAGTTCTTC.

In DNA form, the CDR3 reads TGTGCCAGCAGTTCTCAGGGGGATAGCAATCAGCCCCAGCATTTT. It specifies CASSSQGDSNQPQHF. The rearrangement joins TRBV5-5 to TRBJ1-5; 7 bases fit TRBD1. J was trimmed by 0 bases and V by 5 bases; bases with no gene match: 5. Germline CDR1 and CDR2: SGHKS and YYEKEE (reference sequence). CDR3 length: 15 residues. The full variable domain, its missing parts supplied by reference TRBV5-5 and TRBJ1-5, is DAGVTQSPTHLIKTRGQQVTLRCSPISGHKSVSWYQQVLGQGPQFIFQYYEKEERGRGNFPDRFSARQFPNYSSELNVNALLLGDSALYLCASSSQGDSNQPQHFGDGTRLSIL.